This T cell receptor beta chain emerged from a study of cytomegalovirus exposure and HLA in healthy donors. About this clone itself: Its specificity is not known.

13 Jbeta primers and 60 Vbeta primers were used for the PCR. The table came from immunoSEQ multiplex PCR; TCRdb's copy has only in-frame clones and leaves some out. The top ten hold more than 8.5% of the sample, which has approximately 210,000 clones, around 81% seen once. The CDR3 spans 13 residues. J gave up 6 bases and V 4 bases, and 4 bases lay outside the gene matches. The germline V gene has CDR1 SGHTA and CDR2 FQGNSA. Study-level results: Specificity of a few CMV-associated chains for CMV antigens was verified in vitro. Follow-up analysis seemed to connect common viral pathogens with several of the most significant clusters identified. According to an earlier analysis, most TCR beta V segments yielded productive rearrangements about 90% or about 30% of the time.

Sequencing used PBMCs. The chain is built from TRBV7-2 and TRBJ2-3; 7 bases agree with TRBD1. The sequence derives from a woman between 50 and 59 years old in good health and CMV-seropositive. The CDR3 DNA follows: TGTGCCAGCAGCTACGGACAGGCGGATACGCAGTATTTT. Translating it yields CASSYGQADTQYF.